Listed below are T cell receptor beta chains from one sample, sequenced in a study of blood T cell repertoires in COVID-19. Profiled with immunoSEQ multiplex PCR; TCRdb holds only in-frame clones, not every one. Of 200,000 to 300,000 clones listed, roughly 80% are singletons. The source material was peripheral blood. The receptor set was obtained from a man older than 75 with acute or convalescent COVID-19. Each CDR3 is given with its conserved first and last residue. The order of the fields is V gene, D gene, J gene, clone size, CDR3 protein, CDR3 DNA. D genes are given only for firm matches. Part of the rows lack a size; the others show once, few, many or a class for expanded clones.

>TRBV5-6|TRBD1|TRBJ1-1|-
CASSLAPGTGFIWDTEAFF
TGTGCCAGCAGCTTGGCCCCCGGGACAGGGTTTATTTGGGACACTGAAGCTTTCTTT
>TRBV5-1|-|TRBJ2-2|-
CASSLGPNTGELFF
TGCGCCAGCAGCTTGGGGCCTAACACCGGGGAGCTGTTTTTT
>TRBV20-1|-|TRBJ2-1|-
CSASLRSGRYNEQFF
TGCAGTGCTAGTTTACGTAGCGGCCGTTACAATGAGCAGTTCTTC
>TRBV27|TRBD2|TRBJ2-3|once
CASNVAGGADTQYF
TGTGCCAGCAACGTAGCGGGGGGAGCAGATACGCAGTATTTT
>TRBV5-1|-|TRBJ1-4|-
CASSPGGDEKLFF
TGCGCCAGCAGCCCCGGGGGGGATGAAAAACTGTTTTTT
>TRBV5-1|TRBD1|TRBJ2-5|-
CASSPRGGQGIRGETQYF
TGCGCCAGCAGCCCTAGGGGGGGACAGGGGATCCGTGGAGAGACCCAGTACTTC
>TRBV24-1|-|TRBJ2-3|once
CATSESVDTQYF
TGTGCCACCAGTGAGTCAGTGGATACGCAGTATTTT
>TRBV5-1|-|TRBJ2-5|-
CASSLTGQSQETQYF
TGCGCCAGCAGCTTAACCGGACAGTCCCAAGAGACCCAGTACTTC
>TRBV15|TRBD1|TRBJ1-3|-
CATSRAPDRAGNTIYF
TGTGCCACCAGCAGGGCTCCTGACAGGGCTGGAAACACCATATATTTT
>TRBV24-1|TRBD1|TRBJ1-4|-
CATSDESRGVTNEKLFF
TGTGCCACCAGTGATGAGTCCAGGGGGGTAACTAATGAAAAACTGTTTTTT
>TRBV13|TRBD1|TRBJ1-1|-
CASSWDRGLNTEAFF
TGTGCCAGCAGCTGGGACAGGGGTTTGAACACTGAAGCTTTCTTT
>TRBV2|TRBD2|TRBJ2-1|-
CASRLAGARNEQFF
TGTGCCAGCAGACTAGCGGGAGCACGGAATGAGCAGTTCTTC
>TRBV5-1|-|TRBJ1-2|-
CASSSSSTNYGYTF
TGCGCCAGCAGCTCAAGTTCTACTAACTATGGCTACACCTTC
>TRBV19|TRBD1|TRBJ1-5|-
CASSISGQGFNQPQHF
TGTGCCAGTAGTATCTCGGGACAGGGGTTCAATCAGCCCCAGCATTTT
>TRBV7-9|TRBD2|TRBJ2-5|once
CASSIGLVRLRETQYF
TGTGCCAGCAGCATAGGACTAGTGAGGCTACGAGAGACCCAGTACTTC
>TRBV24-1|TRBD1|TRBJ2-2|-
CATSDPPGQGNTGELFF
TGTGCCACCAGTGATCCACCGGGACAGGGAAACACCGGGGAGCTGTTTTTT
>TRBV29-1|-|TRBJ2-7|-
CSVRDIGYEQYF
TGCAGCGTTCGAGACATAGGCTACGAGCAGTACTTC
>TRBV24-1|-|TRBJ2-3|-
CATTDSYTQYF
TGTGCCACCACCGACAGTTATACGCAGTATTTT
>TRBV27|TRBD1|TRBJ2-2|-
CASSPPGGVNTGELFF
TGTGCCAGCAGTCCCCCAGGGGGAGTGAACACCGGGGAGCTGTTTTTT
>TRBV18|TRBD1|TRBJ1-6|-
CASSPMTGLESNSPLHF
TGTGCCAGCTCACCGATGACAGGGCTAGAGAGCAATTCACCCCTCCACTTT
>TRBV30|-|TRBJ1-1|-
CAWNLGGAEAFF
TGTGCCTGGAACCTAGGGGGGGCTGAAGCTTTCTTT
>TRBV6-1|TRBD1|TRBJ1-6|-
CASSVFGTGVYSPLHF
TGTGCCAGCAGTGTTTTCGGGACAGGCGTTTATTCACCCCTCCACTTT
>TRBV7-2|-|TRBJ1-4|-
CASSPFGTGHNEKLFF
TGTGCCAGCAGCCCATTCGGGACTGGACATAATGAAAAACTGTTTTTT
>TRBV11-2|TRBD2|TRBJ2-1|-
CASSLERGGHNEQFF
TGTGCCAGCAGCTTAGAGCGGGGGGGCCATAATGAGCAGTTCTTC
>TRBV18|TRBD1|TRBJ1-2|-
CASSPPTGGWYYGYTF
TGTGCCAGCTCACCACCTACAGGGGGTTGGTACTATGGCTACACCTTC
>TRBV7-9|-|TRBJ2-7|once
CASSSNAPYEQYF
TGTGCCAGCAGCTCAAACGCGCCCTACGAGCAGTACTTC
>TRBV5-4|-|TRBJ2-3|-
CASSLSGADTQYF
TGTGCCAGCAGCTTATCGGGGGCAGATACGCAGTATTTT
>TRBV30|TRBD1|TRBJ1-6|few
CAWSGQGVSPLHF
TGTGCCTGGAGCGGACAGGGGGTTTCACCCCTCCACTTT
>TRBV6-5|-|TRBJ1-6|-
CASSYSQVRYSPLHF
TGTGCCAGCAGTTACTCCCAGGTCCGTTATTCACCCCTCCACTTT
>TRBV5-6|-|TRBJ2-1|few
CASSLDLLGSYNEQFF
TGTGCCAGCAGCCTCGATTTACTTGGCTCCTACAATGAGCAGTTCTTC
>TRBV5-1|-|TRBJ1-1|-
CASSLVPSNTEAFF
TGCGCCAGCAGCTTGGTTCCGTCGAACACTGAAGCTTTCTTT
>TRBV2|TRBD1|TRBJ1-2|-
CASSGTGGNGYTF
TGTGCCAGCAGCGGGACAGGGGGCAATGGCTACACCTTC
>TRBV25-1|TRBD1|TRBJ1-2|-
CASRGQVGGYTF
TGTGCCAGCAGGGGACAGGTTGGTGGCTACACCTTC
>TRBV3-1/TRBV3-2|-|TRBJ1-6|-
CASSQHRDNSPLHF
TGTGCCAGCAGCCAACACAGAGATAATTCACCCCTCCACTTT
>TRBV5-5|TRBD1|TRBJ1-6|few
CASFDRGANSPLHF
TGTGCCAGTTTTGACAGGGGCGCTAATTCACCCCTCCACTTT
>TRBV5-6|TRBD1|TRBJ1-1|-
CASSSHRQGRGAFF
TGTGCCAGCAGCTCACATCGACAGGGCCGTGGAGCTTTCTTT
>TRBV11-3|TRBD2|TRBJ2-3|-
CASSSSGSVDTQYF
TGTGCCAGCAGCTCTAGCGGGAGTGTAGATACGCAGTATTTT
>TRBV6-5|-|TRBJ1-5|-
CASSYRGGNQPQHF
TGTGCCAGCAGTTACCGAGGCGGAAATCAGCCCCAGCATTTT
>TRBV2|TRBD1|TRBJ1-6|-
CASSVGQGPNSPLHF
TGTGCCAGCAGTGTGGGACAGGGTCCTAATTCACCCCTCCACTTT
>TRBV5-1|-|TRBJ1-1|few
CASGPDRTEAFF
TGCGCCAGCGGGCCGGATCGAACTGAAGCTTTCTTT
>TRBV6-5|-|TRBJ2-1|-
CASQIYDEQFF
TGTGCCAGCCAAATCTACGATGAGCAGTTCTTC
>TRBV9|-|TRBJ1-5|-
CASNQGGQGNQPQHF
TGTGCCAGCAACCAAGGGGGACAAGGCAATCAGCCCCAGCATTTT
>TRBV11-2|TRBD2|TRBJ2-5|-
CASSGPGLAGGGSKETQYF
TGTGCCAGCAGCGGGCCGGGACTAGCGGGGGGCGGGTCGAAAGAGACCCAGTACTTC
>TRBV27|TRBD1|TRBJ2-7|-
CASSFSGTGVAYEQYF
TGTGCCAGCAGTTTTTCCGGGACAGGGGTCGCCTACGAGCAGTACTTC
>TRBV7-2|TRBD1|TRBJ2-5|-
CASSLFLGQGGSRGETQYF
TGTGCCAGCAGCTTATTTCTGGGACAGGGGGGCTCCAGAGGGGAGACCCAGTACTTC
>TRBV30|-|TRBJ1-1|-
CAWSVFSTEAFF
TGTGCCTGGAGTGTATTTAGCACTGAAGCTTTCTTT
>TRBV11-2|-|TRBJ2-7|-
CASSLLRLTYEQYF
TGTGCCAGCAGCTTACTACGACTGACCTACGAGCAGTACTTC
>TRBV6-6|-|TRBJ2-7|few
CASSRGGAYEQYF
TGTGCCAGCAGTCGTGGGGGGGCTTACGAGCAGTACTTC
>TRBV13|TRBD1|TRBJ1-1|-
CASSLGYYRQGITEAFF
TGTGCCAGCAGCTTAGGCTACTACCGACAGGGAATCACTGAAGCTTTCTTT
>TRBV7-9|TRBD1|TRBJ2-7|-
CASSLAYRGLREQYF
TGTGCCAGCAGCTTAGCCTACAGGGGGCTCCGAGAGCAGTACTTC
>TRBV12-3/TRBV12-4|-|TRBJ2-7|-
CASSLAGTYEQYF
TGTGCCAGCAGCCTCGCCGGTACCTACGAGCAGTACTTC